The source of this T cell receptor beta chain is a study of identical twins. Study-wide points: The more abundant beta clonotypes in cord blood had fewer insertions, and memory repertoires did not show this. Out-of-frame alpha sequences common to twins were enriched for low generation probability. With beta out-of-frame sequences, excess sharing by twins was weaker.

With 3 bases clipped from V and 4 bases from J, the junction kept 7 bases outside the gene matches. CDR1 and CDR2 from the germline V gene are DFQATT and SNEGSKA (reference sequence). This CDR3 is 15 amino acids long. This clonotype turned up a few times. Its antigen is currently unknown. With template switching, a universal primer site was added, and the cDNA carried unique molecular identifiers. TCRdb called the 5' RACE reads again in MiXCR, with one record for every CDR3 protein. The sample holds around 490,000 distinct CDR3 sequences, 13% to 15% seen once. These data were likewise used in another study, on yellow fever vaccine responses in identical twins.

The receptor comes from a woman between 18 and 30 years old in good health. The rearrangement links TRBV20-1 to TRBJ2-5, with 11 bases aligning to TRBD1. Specimen: CD4+ T cells sorted from blood. The CDR3: CSASTPGTGGETQYF. For the CDR3, the DNA is TGCAGTGCTAGCACTCCGGGGACAGGGGGAGAGACCCAGTACTTC.